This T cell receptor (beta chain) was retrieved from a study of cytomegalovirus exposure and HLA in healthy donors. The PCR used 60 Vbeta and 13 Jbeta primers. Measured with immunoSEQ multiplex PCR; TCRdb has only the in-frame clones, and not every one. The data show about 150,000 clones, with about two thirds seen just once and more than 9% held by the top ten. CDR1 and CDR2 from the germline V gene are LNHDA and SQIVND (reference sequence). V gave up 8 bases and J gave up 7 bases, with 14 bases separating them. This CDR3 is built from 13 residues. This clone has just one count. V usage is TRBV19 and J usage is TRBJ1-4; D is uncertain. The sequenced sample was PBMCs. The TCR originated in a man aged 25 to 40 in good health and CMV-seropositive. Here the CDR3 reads CASGRGRSEKLFF. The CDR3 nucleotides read TGTGCCAGTGGGCGGGGAAGAAGTGAAAAACTGTTTTTT.